Listed here are 29 T cell receptor beta chains from one sample, sequenced in a study of shared clonotypes between healthy human individuals. Profiled with immunoSEQ multiplex PCR; TCRdb holds only in-frame clones, not every one. The repertoire has some 2,100,000 clones, around 93% of them found once; the top ten carry under 2%. CD8 cells classed as naive were CD45RO-negative and positively selected for CCR7, excluding terminally differentiated effector memory CD45RA+ cells. Sequencing used naive CD8+ T cells from PBMCs. These receptor sequences come from a man aged 18 to 29 in good health. Some clones in this sample may be carry-over from other donors' samples.

This clone was seen just once. CDR3 loop: CASSLQILGNQPQHF. The CDR3, as DNA: TGTGCCAGCAGCCTACAGATTCTCGGCAATCAGCCCCAGCATTTT. This chain joins TRBV7-6 and TRBJ1-5; no clear D. Germline CDR1 is SGHVS and CDR2 is FNYEAQ. The CDR3 runs 15 residues. The V end lost 5 bases, the J end lost 2 bases, and 13 bases lay between the germline ends.

The J gene is TRBJ2-2, the V gene TRBV9, with D hard to call. CDR3 length: 16 amino acids. From germline, CDR1 is SGDLS and CDR2 YYNGEE. The V end was cut by 4 bases, the J end by 8 bases, with 21 bases between. The CDR3 sequence is CASSPSPLRRAGELFF. CDR3 nucleotide sequence: TGTGCCAGCAGCCCTTCTCCCCTAAGGCGCGCGGGGGAGCTGTTTTTT.

On this clone: The sample carries other DNA sequences with the same CDR3. The J gene is TRBJ2-5, the V gene TRBV27; D remains ambiguous. Germline lookup yields CDR1 MNHEY and CDR2 SMNVEV (reference sequence). The CDR3 covers 11 residues. Trimming removed 8 bases from V and 4 bases from J, with 8 bases in between. The CDR3 DNA reads TGTGCCAGCGGACCTAGAGAGACCCAGTACTTC. Protein: CASGPRETQYF.

The rearrangement joins TRBV10-2 to TRBJ1-2; weak D call: TRBD1 (5 bases). The germline V gene has CDR1 WSHSY and CDR2 SAAADI. The V end was cut by 0 bases, the J end by 4 bases, with 12 bases between. The CDR3 runs to 15 residues. DNA of the CDR3: TGCGCCAGCAGTGAGTCAGAGGGGTTGGGCTATGGCTACACCTTC. Translated: CASSESEGLGYGYTF.

This rearrangement joins TRBV19 to TRBJ1-1; 10 nucleotides agree with TRBD1. This CDR3 has 15 amino acids. Trimming cost V 6 bases and J 1 base; bases outside gene matches: 5. Germline lookup yields CDR1 LNHDA and CDR2 SQIVND (reference sequence). The CDR3 protein is CASRPWDRGNTEAFF. The CDR3 nucleotides read TGTGCCAGTAGGCCCTGGGACAGGGGGAACACTGAAGCTTTCTTT.

The chain carries TRBV4-3 and TRBJ2-4; the D gene is possibly TRBD2 (6 bases). V was clipped by 3 bases and J by 6 bases, with 18 bases between them. Germline V gene data show CDR1 as LGHNA and CDR2 as YSLEER. This CDR3 has 16 amino acids. The CDR3 spells CASSHQRADGGNIQYF. The CDR3, as DNA: TGCGCCAGCAGCCATCAGAGGGCGGACGGGGGAAACATTCAGTACTTC.

The chain uses TRBV7-9 and TRBJ2-7; D is tentatively TRBD1 or TRBD2 (5 bases each). The V gene lost 4 bases and the J gene lost 3 bases, with 13 bases spanning the gap. Germline assignment: CDR1 SEHNR and CDR2 FQNEAQ (reference sequence). The CDR3 has 14 amino acids. CDR3 sequence: CASSYPGPNYEQYF. The CDR3 nucleotides are TGTGCCAGCAGCTACCCGGGACCAAACTACGAGCAGTACTTC.

The rearrangement links TRBV5-1 to TRBJ2-1; D unresolved. Germline V gene data show CDR1 as SGHRS and CDR2 as YFSETQ. The germline V and J ends were trimmed by 0 bases and 7 bases, with 23 bases remaining between them. This CDR3 region has 18 residues. CDR3 protein: CASSLGPRWSPSTNEQFF. The CDR3 DNA sequence: TGCGCCAGCAGCTTGGGCCCCCGCTGGAGTCCTTCTACGAATGAGCAGTTCTTC.

The rearrangement uses TRBV6-4 and TRBJ2-7; 10 bases line up with TRBD2. V gave up 5 bases and J gave up 4 bases; unmatched junction bases: 11. The germline CDR1 and CDR2 sequences are MRHNA and SNTAGT. This CDR3 comprises 16 residues. CDR3 sequence reads: CASSPSSGRALYEQYF. CDR3 DNA sequence: TGTGCCAGCAGTCCATCCAGCGGGAGGGCCCTTTACGAGCAGTACTTC.

The V gene is TRBV10-3, the J gene TRBJ2-7; maybe TRBD1 (6 bases). This CDR3 comprises 12 residues. Germline CDR1 and CDR2: ENHRY and SYGVKD. V gave up 6 bases and J gave up 3 bases, with 9 bases separating them. The CDR3 nucleotides read TGTGCCATCAGCGCGGACAGCTACGAGCAGTACTTC. As protein: CAISADSYEQYF.

CDR3: CASSFKQGTYNEQFF. The CDR3 DNA reads as TGCGCCAGCAGCTTCAAACAGGGGACCTACAATGAGCAGTTCTTC. V usage is TRBV5-1 and J usage is TRBJ2-1; 7 nucleotides agree with TRBD1. This CDR3 spans 15 amino acids. V shed 2 bases, J shed 2 bases, and the junction held 4 bases outside the gene matches. Germline assignment: CDR1 SGHRS and CDR2 YFSETQ.

The genes are TRBV14 and TRBJ2-7, with a tentative D call TRBD1 (6 bases). The length of the CDR3 is 14 residues. Germline V gene sequence: CDR1 SGHDN, CDR2 FVKESK. V was shortened by 4 bases and J by 4 bases, with 14 bases between the two germline ends. The CDR3 loop is CASSPTGHTYEQYF. CDR3 sequence (DNA): TGTGCCAGCAGCCCTACGGGACATACATACGAGCAGTACTTC.

J is TRBJ2-6 and V is TRBV6-1, with no clear D. The germline V and J ends were trimmed by 4 bases and 0 bases, with 10 bases remaining between them. The CDR3 spans 16 residues. Germline assignment: CDR1 MNHNS and CDR2 SASEGT. In nucleotides, the CDR3 is TGTGCCAGCAGTGGGCATTTTAGCTCTGGGGCCAACGTCCTGACTTTC. This codes for CASSGHFSSGANVLTF.

The V and J genes are TRBV19 and TRBJ2-4; 8 nucleotides match TRBD1. The CDR3 runs to 16 residues. Trimming cost V 5 bases and J 0 bases; bases outside gene matches: 6. Looked up from germline, CDR1 is LNHDA and CDR2 is SQIVND (reference sequence). As DNA, the CDR3 is TGTGCCAGTAGTCAAGGACAGGGACTAGCCAAAAACATTCAGTACTTC. This encodes CASSQGQGLAKNIQYF.

V usage is TRBV7-8 and J usage is TRBJ1-1; D is uncertain. Germline values: CDR1 SGHVS, CDR2 FQNEAQ. The V end lost 1 base, the J end lost 5 bases, and 14 bases lay between the germline ends. This CDR3 is built from 15 residues. DNA for the CDR3: TGTGCCAGCAGCTTAGGGAGGACGATGGGAACTGAAGCTTTCTTT. It yields the protein CASSLGRTMGTEAFF.

The chain combines TRBV27 with TRBJ2-3; no clear D gene. The CDR3 spans 14 residues. The V gene lost 6 bases and the J gene lost 4 bases, with 14 bases spanning the gap. CDR1 is MNHEY, CDR2 SMNVEV, per germline (reference sequence). This CDR3 reads CASSPLGAADTQYF. CDR3 DNA sequence: TGTGCCAGCAGCCCCCTCGGAGCAGCAGATACGCAGTATTTT.

The chain couples TRBV9 to TRBJ2-2, with D maybe TRBD2 (5 bases). V gave up 2 bases and J gave up 7 bases, with 15 bases separating them. CDR1 is SGDLS, CDR2 YYNGEE, per germline. The CDR3 totals 15 residues. CDR3 in DNA: TGTGCCAGCAGCGTCGGGGATCTGGGGAGCGGGGAGCTGTTTTTT. Its protein is CASSVGDLGSGELFF.

The chain is built from TRBV6-5 and TRBJ1-2; D is ambiguous. Germline V CDR1 and CDR2: MNHEY, SVGAGI. The V and J ends lost 0 bases and 4 bases respectively, with 15 bases between them. The CDR3 covers 16 residues. In nucleotides, the CDR3 is TGTGCCAGCAGTTACTCACCCCATGGACCTTCCTATGGCTACACCTTC. It codes for CASSYSPHGPSYGYTF.

DNA for the CDR3: TGTGCCAGCAGTTGGGCGGGACCGACCTACGAGCAGTACTTC. It is translated as CASSWAGPTYEQYF. The V and J genes are TRBV28 and TRBJ2-7; D perhaps matches TRBD2 (6 bases). V lost 4 bases, J lost 2 bases, and 12 bases lay in between. This CDR3 has 14 residues. Germline-derived CDR1 and CDR2 are MDHEN and SYDVKM.

The chain combines TRBV7-2 with TRBJ2-3, with D hard to call. The V gene lost 5 bases and the J gene lost 0 bases, with 15 bases spanning the gap. In germline, CDR1 is SGHTA, CDR2 FQGNSA. The CDR3 consists of 16 residues. Here the CDR3 DNA reads TGTGCCAGCAGCCTCGCGACACACACTAGCACAGATACGCAGTATTTT. Its translation is CASSLATHTSTDTQYF.

The V and J genes are TRBV27 and TRBJ2-1; 9 nucleotides line up with TRBD2. This CDR3 has 14 residues. CDR1 and CDR2 (germline): MNHEY, SMNVEV (reference sequence). V shed 11 bases, J shed 6 bases, and the junction held 11 bases outside the gene matches. CDR3 loop: CAAKLAGVSNEQFF. The CDR3 DNA reads TGTGCCGCCAAATTAGCGGGAGTAAGCAATGAGCAGTTCTTC.

This rearrangement joins TRBV19 to TRBJ1-2, with unresolved D. V was clipped by 8 bases and J by 4 bases, with 17 bases between them. The CDR3 length is 14 residues. In germline, CDR1 is LNHDA, CDR2 SQIVND (reference sequence). DNA for the CDR3: TGTGCCAGTGCAAAACCCACGGAAGGCTATGGCTACACCTTC. Its protein product is CASAKPTEGYGYTF. The variable domain in full, with the rest retrieved from reference TRBV19 and TRBJ1-2, is DGGITQSPKYLFRKEGQNVTLSCEQNLNHDAMYWYRQDPGQGLRLIYYSQIVNDFQKGDIAEGYSVSREKKESFPLTVTSAQKNPTAFYLCASAKPTEGYGYTFGSGTRLTVV.

Regarding this clone: The identical CDR3 is also encoded by other nucleotide sequences in the sample. This chain joins TRBV11-2 and TRBJ2-1, with TRBD1 matching 7 bases. The CDR3 has 15 amino acids. Germline V gives CDR1 SGHAT, CDR2 FQNNGV. V gave up 5 bases and J gave up 2 bases; unmatched junction bases: 6. Here the CDR3 DNA reads TGTGCCAGCAGCCCCCGACAGGGTCCCTACAATGAGCAGTTCTTC. Amino acid sequence: CASSPRQGPYNEQFF.

This chain links TRBV7-3 with TRBJ2-7; tentatively, D is TRBD2 (6 bases). The V gene lost 2 bases and the J gene lost 3 bases, with 14 bases spanning the gap. The CDR3 length is 15 residues. Germline V lookup: CDR1 SGHTA, CDR2 FQGTGA. The CDR3 here is CASSLGVGGGYEQYF. CDR3 sequence (DNA): TGTGCCAGCAGCTTAGGTGTCGGGGGTGGCTACGAGCAGTACTTC.

The V gene is TRBV19, the J gene TRBJ2-7; TRBD2 aligns across 9 bases. Trimming cost V 3 bases and J 4 bases; bases outside gene matches: 4. Germline assignment: CDR1 LNHDA and CDR2 SQIVND (reference sequence). The CDR3 covers 14 residues. Here the CDR3 reads CASSIRREGYEQYF. In DNA, the CDR3 is TGTGCCAGTAGTATTCGGCGGGAGGGGTACGAGCAGTACTTC.

This clone was counted between two and nine times. Other DNA sequences of this sample code for an identical CDR3. The rearrangement uses TRBV7-9 and TRBJ2-2; D is ambiguous. The CDR3 runs 13 residues. V lost 3 bases and J lost 6, with 8 bases in between. In germline, CDR1 is SEHNR, CDR2 FQNEAQ (reference sequence). The CDR3 reads CASSFPGPGELFF. The CDR3 nucleotides are TGTGCCAGCAGCTTTCCTGGCCCCGGGGAGCTGTTTTTT.

Note on this clone: The same CDR3 is also encoded by other DNA sequences in this sample. The genes are TRBV27 and TRBJ2-3, with a possible D match to TRBD2 (5 bases). Trimming cost V 5 bases and J 0 bases, with 9 bases left between them. Germline loops: CDR1 MNHEY, CDR2 SMNVEV (reference sequence). The CDR3 consists of 14 residues. The DNA of the CDR3 is TGTGCCAGCAGTCCGCGGGCGAGCACAGATACGCAGTATTTT. It translates to CASSPRASTDTQYF.

This clone was seen only once. This chain connects TRBV7-8 to TRBJ2-1; unclear D gene. Trimming took 5 bases from V and 4 from J, leaving 9 bases between them. Per germline, CDR1 SGHVS and CDR2 FQNEAQ. This CDR3 is 13 amino acids long. Here the CDR3 DNA reads TGTGCCAGCAGCCTTACCTATTACAATGAGCAGTTCTTC. This encodes CASSLTYYNEQFF.

The chain carries TRBV2 and TRBJ2-5, with D perhaps matching TRBD2 (6 bases). V was trimmed by 4 bases and J by 5 bases, leaving 17 bases between them. The CDR3 totals 15 residues. CDR1 and CDR2 from the germline V gene are SNHLY and FYNNEI. CDR3: CASSGGVSSRETQYF. The CDR3 DNA reads as TGTGCCAGCAGTGGCGGGGTTTCGTCGAGGGAGACCCAGTACTTC.